One and the same sample provided the 7 T cell receptor beta chains below, sequenced in a study of cytomegalovirus exposure and HLA in healthy donors. The PCR ran on 60 Vbeta and 13 Jbeta primers. Sequencing was performed with immunoSEQ multiplex PCR; in TCRdb, only in-frame clones are kept and a portion is missing. The sample lists around 130,000 clones; 81% were seen once. Specimen: PBMCs. These receptors all stem from a woman aged 40 to 50 in good health and CMV-seronegative.

CDR3 sequence: CASSEFRRGNTEAFF. The CDR3 region has the DNA TGTGCCAGCAGTGAATTCCGCCGGGGGAACACTGAAGCTTTCTTT. The V call is TRBV25-1, the J call TRBJ1-1, with D unclear. The germline V gene encodes CDR1 MGHDK and CDR2 SYGVNS. Trimming shortened V by 1 base and J by 1 base, and 10 bases separated the two germline ends. There are 15 residues in the CDR3.

V and J are TRBV27 and TRBJ2-3; 11 bases are shared with TRBD2. The V segment lost 6 bases and the J segment 5 bases; nucleotides outside the gene matches: 10. The length of the CDR3 is 16 residues. CDR1 MNHEY and CDR2 SMNVEV come from the germline V gene (reference sequence). CDR3 protein: CASSGLTSGNEDTQYF. The CDR3 DNA follows: TGTGCCAGCAGCGGCTTGACTAGCGGGAACGAAGATACGCAGTATTTT.

The chain is built from TRBV27 and TRBJ1-1; possible D gene TRBD1, 6 bases. Trimming cost V 0 bases and J 9 bases, with 8 bases left between them. Germline V gene lookup returns CDR1 MNHEY and CDR2 SMNVEV (reference sequence). The CDR3 loop spans 12 amino acids. For the CDR3, the DNA is TGTGCCAGCAGTTTATCGAGGGGGAAAGCTTTCTTT. Its protein is CASSLSRGKAFF.

The chain employs TRBV30 and TRBJ2-5, with TRBD1 matching over 8 bases. The J call may be in error: the DNA end matches TRBJ2-7 better. Per the germline V gene, CDR1 is GTSNPN and CDR2 is SVGIG (reference sequence). CDR3 size: 14 residues. CDR3 sequence reads: CAWGWTGFLDEQYF. The CDR3 coding sequence is TGTGCCTGGGGCTGGACAGGGTTTTTGGACGAGCAGTACTTC.

The chain joins TRBV5-1 to TRBJ1-1, with D unclear. The CDR3 runs to 13 residues. V lost 0 bases to trimming and J lost 1 base, with 4 bases between them. In germline, CDR1 is SGHRS, CDR2 YFSETQ. This CDR3 reads CASSLVRNTEAFF. As DNA, the CDR3 is TGCGCCAGCAGCTTGGTTCGGAACACTGAAGCTTTCTTT. The full variable domain, its missing parts supplied by reference TRBV5-1 and TRBJ1-1, is KAGVTQTPRYLIKTRGQQVTLSCSPISGHRSVSWYQQTPGQGLQFLFEYFSETQRNKGNFPGRFSGRQFSNSRSEMNVSTLELGDSALYLCASSLVRNTEAFFGQGTRLTVV.

The chain couples TRBV23-1 to TRBJ2-7, with TRBD1 matching over 8 bases. TRBV23-1 is marked as an open reading frame, function uncertain. After removal of 1 base from V and 5 bases from J, the junction contained 10 bases not matched to a gene. This CDR3 has 16 amino acids. The CDR3 nucleotides are TGCGCCAGCAGTCAATTCTCGTACAGGGGGGTCAACGAGCAGTACTTC. This gives the protein CASSQFSYRGVNEQYF.

The chain joins TRBV5-1 to TRBJ2-1; 7 bases align to TRBD2. CDR1 is SGHRS and CDR2 is YFSETQ in the germline V gene. Losses at the gene ends were 0 bases for V and 6 bases for J; bases not matched to a gene: 6. This CDR3 comprises 15 residues. DNA for the CDR3: TGCGCCAGCAGCTTGGAGGCTAGCGGAAGCAATGAGCAGTTCTTC. Its protein is CASSLEASGSNEQFF.